This TCR beta chain was found in a study of T-cell reconstitution after alpha-beta-depleted transplantation in children (dated by TCRdb to between 2015 and 2016). About the full investigation: T-cell immune reconstitution after TCRalphabeta/CD19-depleted allogeneic hematopoietic cell transplantation in children was quantitatively tracked in the study by means of TCR repertoire profiling. What the study reported, not specific to this receptor: The apparently early alphabetaT-cell count recovery about two months after transplant was reportedly dependent on only several hundred rapidly expanded clones derived from non-depleted graft cells. In some patients, the high TCRbeta diversity seen at day 60 was put down to recipient T cells and intrathymic progenitors that had survived conditioning. Hyperexpanded clone frequencies declined over subsequent months; after one year, T-cell counts and TCRbeta diversity were mostly attributed to newly produced T cells.

Taken with the paper, the label for treatment or condition translates to: allogeneic hematopoietic cell transplantation with graft depleted of TCRalphabeta T cells and CD19 B cells. The children who served as transplant recipients had been given grafts of TCRalphabeta/CD19-depleted allogeneic hematopoietic cells. This clonotype appeared many times. Its antigen remains unidentified. Within one base of it there is no much larger clone, and no base qualities were kept. The receptor library was made with PCR. Sequenced using an Illumina HiSeq 2500. To normalize quantification of the TCRbeta repertoire, the TCR libraries were built with molecular barcoding that relied on unique molecular identifiers. TCRdb trimmed public reads at Q25 via fastp, called clones via MiXCR and kept in-frame beta chains. Rows are unified per CDR3 protein, each entry keeping the most common DNA and genes. This sample has approximately 290,000 distinct CDR3 sequences in its table, and around 10% of those were observed once. Around 20% of the sample lies in the top ten.

This receptor was taken from a male patient aged 2-9 years who had a stem cell transplant for chronic granulomatous disease, so the T cells may come from the graft donor. This specimen consisted of peripheral blood, obtained 180 days after TCRalphabeta/CD19-depleted stem cell transplant.

The sequenced DNA is TGTGCTAGTGGTTCAGACAGCGCGATCTCCTACAATGAGCAGTTCTTC. Its protein is CASGSDSAISYNEQFF. The chain was built from TRBV12-5 and TRBJ2-1; TRBD1 might be the D gene, on 5 matching bases. Taken from the germline V gene, the CDR1 and CDR2 loops are LGHNT and FRNRAP. The CDR3 measures 16 amino acids from cysteine to phenylalanine. Only CDR3 DNA remains: 48 bases, in frame from the first base. V loses 4 bases, J loses 0 bases, and the germline ends lie 13 bases apart.